This TCR beta chain was captured by sequencing in a study of PD-1 blockade in classical Hodgkin lymphoma. Regarding time point: newly diagnosed, previously untreated cHL patient sample. The CD8+ T cells came from thawed PBMCs through magnetic negative selection. Germline V gives CDR1 MNHEY, CDR2 SVGAGI. Trimming left V 2 bases short and J 0 bases short, with 8 bases between. This CDR3 has 15 amino acids. Concerning this clone itself: Antigen specificity is unknown.

Produced via immunoSEQ multiplex PCR; TCRdb's table is partial and in-frame only. The sample carries 10,000 or so clones, under 90% recorded once. Study outcomes and limitations: A reduction in baseline TCR diversity was reportedly seen in newly diagnosed patients relative to healthy donors.

The sample comprised CD8+ T cells from blood. The TCR originated in a human donor with classical Hodgkin lymphoma. V is TRBV6-5 and J is TRBJ2-1; D ambiguous. The CDR3 spells CASSYQDSSYNEQFF. In DNA form, the CDR3 reads TGTGCCAGCAGTTACCAAGATAGCTCCTACAATGAGCAGTTCTTC.